Listed below are T cell receptor beta chains from one sample, sequenced in a study of cytomegalovirus exposure and HLA in healthy donors. This table comes from immunoSEQ multiplex PCR, and its TCRdb copy is limited to in-frame clones, with some not included. The repertoire includes approximately 60,000 clones, approximately 92% of them detected once, and 3% to 3.5% sits in the top ten. The specimen was PBMCs. The source of these receptors is a young man in good health and CMV-seronegative. The CDR3 runs from the conserved cysteine through the conserved F or W.

TRBV4-2	TRBJ2-1	CASSQTRGAHNEQFF
TRBV5-5	TRBJ2-3	CASSPRLAGTDTQYF
TRBV5-6	TRBJ2-3	CASSIGRDSYTDTQYF
TRBV5-1	TRBJ2-7	CASSLGQASYEQYF
TRBV25-1	TRBJ2-2	CASSDRVDTGELFF
TRBV30	TRBJ1-4	CAWSVDTANEKLFF
TRBV19	TRBJ2-2	CASSTRTGYTGELFF
TRBV19	TRBJ2-3	CASGILTSSTDTQYF
TRBV6-4	TRBJ2-6	CASSGDYRTGDSGANVLTF
TRBV7-9	TRBJ2-5	CASSRGFEREMSETQYF
TRBV5-1	TRBJ2-2	CASTSRVTGELFF
TRBV6-5	TRBJ2-7	CASSYWTSRTTYEQYF
TRBV7-2	TRBJ1-1	CASSSTPGPEAEAFF
TRBV19	TRBJ1-1	CASMRWTEAFF
TRBV20-1	TRBJ2-1	CSARTSREQFF
TRBV19	TRBJ1-5	CASSIGRAGQPQHF
TRBV5-6	TRBJ1-2	CASTRDNRVNYGYTF
TRBV4-2	TRBJ2-7	CASSQEAKSYEQYF
TRBV4-2	TRBJ2-2	CASSQELRGTGELFF
TRBV9	TRBJ1-3	CASSVAPGNTIYF
TRBV6-5	TRBJ2-1	CASSGQRGYNEQFF
TRBV27	TRBJ2-7	CASSTGGGDSYEQYF
TRBV2	TRBJ2-1	CASRGTGSSYNEQFF
TRBV6-6	TRBJ2-1	CASSPHETDEQFF
TRBV5-6	TRBJ2-3	CASSLLTGFTDTQYF
TRBV27	TRBJ2-2	CASTGQGAPAGELFF
TRBV6-4	TRBJ2-1	CASSEQGARDEQFF
TRBV6-5	TRBJ1-5	CASSYSENQPQHF
TRBV5-4	TRBJ2-3	CASSLAKLAGALDTQYF
TRBV28	TRBJ1-1	CASSSTEAFF
TRBV7-9	TRBJ2-5	CASSPRDRAPETQYF
TRBV27	TRBJ1-3	CASSLVGATGTIYF
TRBV6-5	TRBJ2-7	CASRRYYEQYF
TRBV29-1	TRBJ1-1	CSAQGARGAFF
TRBV6-5	TRBJ2-1	CASSYTPPNDNEQFF
TRBV19	TRBJ2-1	CASSINAGAYNEQFF
TRBV9	TRBJ2-1	CASSVGPYNEQFF
TRBV2	TRBJ1-5	CASSDTGGDPQHF
TRBV6-4	TRBJ1-3	CARNRDRAGNTIYF
TRBV6-5	TRBJ1-3	CASSYSVTGSGNTIYF
TRBV18	TRBJ2-1	CASSPGGLGERFF
TRBV7-8	TRBJ2-1	CASSARLAMAYNEQFF
TRBV28	TRBJ2-1	CASSLGGTGGGNEQFF
TRBV5-1	TRBJ2-7	CASSLGFSGQLYEQYF
TRBV19	TRBJ2-1	CASSTPPKTSGRGGPYNEQFF